The sequence of this TCR beta chain was determined in a study of cytomegalovirus exposure and HLA in healthy donors. CDR1 and CDR2 from the germline V gene are SGHRS and YFSETQ. Losses at the gene ends were 4 bases for V and 8 bases for J; bases not matched to a gene: 9. The CDR3 covers 15 residues. The assay was immunoSEQ multiplex PCR, and TCRdb's table has in-frame clones only and misses some. Of roughly 90,000 clones listed, approximately 81% are singletons. The clonotype comes from a man younger than 35 in good health and CMV-seropositive. Source material: PBMCs. The rearrangement uses TRBV5-1 and TRBJ2-1; 10 bases align to TRBD1. For the CDR3, the DNA is TGCGCCAGCAGCAAACAGACAGGGGGCAGCTATGAGCAGTTCTTC. Residues: CASSKQTGGSYEQFF.